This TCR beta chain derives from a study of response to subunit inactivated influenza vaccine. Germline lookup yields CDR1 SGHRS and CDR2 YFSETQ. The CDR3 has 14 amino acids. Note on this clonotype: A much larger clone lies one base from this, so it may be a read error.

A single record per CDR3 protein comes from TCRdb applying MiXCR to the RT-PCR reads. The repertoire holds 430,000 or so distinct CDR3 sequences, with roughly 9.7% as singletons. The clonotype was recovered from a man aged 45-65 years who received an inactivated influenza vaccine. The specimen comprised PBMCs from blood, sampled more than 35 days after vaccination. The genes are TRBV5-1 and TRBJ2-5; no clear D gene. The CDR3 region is CPSSTWDAKETQYF. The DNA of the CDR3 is TGCCCCAGCAGCACCTGGGATGCCAAAGAGACCCAGTACTTC.